The present T cell receptor (beta chain) was sequenced within a study of cytomegalovirus exposure and HLA in healthy donors. Overall study context: Tens of millions of unique TCRs from HLA-typed donors were held in an early data release.

The germline V gene has CDR1 SGHRS and CDR2 YFSETQ. The CDR3 totals 15 residues. V lost 1 base and J lost 2, with 11 bases in between. General study results and limits: Apart from CMV serostatus, no immune exposure information was available.

A multiplex PCR was run with 60 Vbeta primers and 13 Jbeta primers. Data came from immunoSEQ multiplex PCR; TCRdb stores just in-frame clones and leaves some out. The sample has 150,000 to 200,000 clones, 70% to 90% seen once. To note about this clone: Its antigen is unidentified.

The chain joins TRBV5-1 to TRBJ2-3; D may be TRBD1 (6 bases). This TCR was recovered from a man between 18 and 35 years old in good health and CMV-seropositive. The specimen sequenced was PBMCs. The CDR3 region has the DNA TGCGCCAGCAGCTTGCGGGCAGGGGCCACAGATACGCAGTATTTT. It specifies CASSLRAGATDTQYF.